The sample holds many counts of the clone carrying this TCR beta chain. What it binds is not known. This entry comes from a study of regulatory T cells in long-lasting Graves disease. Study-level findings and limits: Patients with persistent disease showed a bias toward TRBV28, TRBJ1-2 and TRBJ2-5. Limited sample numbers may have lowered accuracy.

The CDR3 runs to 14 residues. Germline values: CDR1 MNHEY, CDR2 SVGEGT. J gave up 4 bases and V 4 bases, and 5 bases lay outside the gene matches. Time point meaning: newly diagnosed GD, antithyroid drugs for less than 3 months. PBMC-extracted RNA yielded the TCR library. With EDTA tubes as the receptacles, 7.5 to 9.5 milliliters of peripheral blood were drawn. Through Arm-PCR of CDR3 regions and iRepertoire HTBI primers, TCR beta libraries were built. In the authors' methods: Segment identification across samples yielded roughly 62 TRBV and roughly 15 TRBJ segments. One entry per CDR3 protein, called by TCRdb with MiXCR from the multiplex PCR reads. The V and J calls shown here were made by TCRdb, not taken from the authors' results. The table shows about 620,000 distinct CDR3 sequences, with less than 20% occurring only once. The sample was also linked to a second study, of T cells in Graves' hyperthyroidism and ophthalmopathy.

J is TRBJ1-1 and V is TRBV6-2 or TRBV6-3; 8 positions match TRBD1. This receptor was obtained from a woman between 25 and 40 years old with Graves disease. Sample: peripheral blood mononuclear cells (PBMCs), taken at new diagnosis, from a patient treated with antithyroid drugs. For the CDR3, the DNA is TGTGCCAGCAGTTCCCGACAGGGGAGCACTGAAGCTTTCTTT. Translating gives CASSSRQGSTEAFF.